The 13 T cell receptor beta chains below were found in one sample sequenced in a study of CD8+CD57+ T cells in acquired aplastic anemia. The template used for profiling TCR beta VDJ and CDR3 was genomic DNA. TCRdb re-called the reads with MiXCR, one entry per CDR3 protein. The repertoire holds under 250,000 distinct CDR3 sequences, approximately 35% seen once, with roughly 1.1% in the top ten. The specimen was sorted CD4+, CD8+, or CD8+CD57+ T cells (not recorded which) from PBMCs. Every receptor here comes from a human donor in good health, serving as a control.

In its sample, this clonotype is medium-sized. The rearrangement uses TRBV29-1 and TRBJ1-2, with D perhaps TRBD1 (6 bases). This CDR3 contains 14 residues. Trimming pared 5 bases from V and 2 bases from J, leaving 15 bases between. From germline, CDR1 is SQVTM and CDR2 ANQGSEA. The CDR3 DNA reads as TGCAGCGTTTCGTCGGGGGCTACCAACTATGGCTACACCTTC. As protein: CSVSSGATNYGYTF.

The chain uses TRBV20-1 and TRBJ2-5, with a weak D call TRBD2 (7 bases). The CDR3 is made up of 14 amino acids. Germline V lookup: CDR1 DFQATT, CDR2 SNEGSKA (reference sequence). V was cut by 5 bases and J by 3 bases, with 16 bases left in between. This chain's CDR3 is CSASDGGLKETQYF. The CDR3 DNA reads as TGCAGTGCTTCCGACGGGGGGCTAAAAGAGACCCAGTACTTC.

This clonotype was counted only a few times. The chain couples TRBV10-1 to TRBJ1-1, with D unresolved. Trimming removed 6 bases at V and 8 bases at J, with 13 bases between. The CDR3 is made up of 12 amino acids. Germline loops: CDR1 WNHNN, CDR2 SYGVQD (reference sequence). CDR3 protein: CASSHSAGEAFF. CDR3 coding DNA: TGCGCCAGCAGCCACTCCGCGGGGGAAGCTTTCTTT.

A word on this clonotype: This may come from a read error, since a much larger clone is one base off. As the CDR3 is not closed by the conserved phenylalanine or tryptophan, this likely results from a read error. The gene calls are TRBV20-1 and TRBJ1-1, with a tentative D call TRBD1 (6 bases). This CDR3 region has 16 residues. V lost 0 bases and J lost 1, with 15 bases in between. CDR1 and CDR2 (germline): DFQATT, SNEGSKA (reference sequence). The CDR3 sequence: CSARDPQTGENTEAFV. DNA of the CDR3: TGCAGTGCTAGAGATCCGCAGACAGGCGAGAACACTGAAGCTTTCGTT.

In this sample, this clonotype turned up many times. V is TRBV20-1 and J is TRBJ2-7; 9 bases align to TRBD1. This CDR3 spans 13 amino acids. J gave up 7 bases and V 3 bases, and 7 bases lay outside the gene matches. Germline values: CDR1 DFQATT, CDR2 SNEGSKA (reference sequence). Here the CDR3 DNA reads TGCAGTGCTAGGGAACAGGGGGCAAGGGAGCAGTACTTC. Its protein product is CSAREQGAREQYF.

The rearrangement uses TRBV25-1 and TRBJ2-1; 9 bases align to TRBD1. V lost 1 base and J lost 14; bases outside the gene matches: 24. Germline V CDR1 and CDR2: MGHDK, SYGVNS. The CDR3 totals 19 residues. The CDR3 is CASSELPAISPGTGSFEFF. DNA of the CDR3: TGTGCCAGCAGTGAATTGCCTGCCATCAGCCCCGGGACAGGGAGTTTCGAGTTCTTC.

This clonotype has ten or more counts. The chain recombines TRBV5-5 with TRBJ1-5; TRBD1 agrees at 8 bases. This CDR3 is 15 amino acids long. V was pared by 0 bases and J by 5 bases, with 4 bases of the junction left unmatched. Germline V gene lookup returns CDR1 SGHKS and CDR2 YYEKEE (reference sequence). The CDR3 sequence is CASSLGRGRDQPQHF. The DNA of the CDR3 is TGTGCCAGCAGCTTGGGCAGGGGGCGAGATCAGCCCCAGCATTTT.

The chain has TRBV5-1 and TRBJ2-4, with a possible D match to TRBD1 (5 bases). Per germline, CDR1 SGHRS and CDR2 YFSETQ. The CDR3 is 13 amino acids. Trimming pared 2 bases from V and 8 bases from J, leaving 11 bases between. The CDR3 reads CASSLLRGHIQYF. Written as DNA, the CDR3 is TGCGCCAGCAGCTTACTAAGGGGCCACATTCAGTACTTC. The whole variable domain, filled in from reference TRBV5-1 and TRBJ2-4, reads KAGVTQTPRYLIKTRGQQVTLSCSPISGHRSVSWYQQTPGQGLQFLFEYFSETQRNKGNFPGRFSGRQFSNSRSEMNVSTLELGDSALYLCASSLLRGHIQYFGAGTRLSVL.

This clonotype was seen a single time. The V call is TRBV7-6, the J call TRBJ1-2; maybe TRBD1 (6 bases). There are 13 residues in the CDR3. Germline lookup yields CDR1 SGHVS and CDR2 FNYEAQ. The germline V and J ends were trimmed by 5 bases and 2 bases, with 9 bases remaining between them. The CDR3 reads CASSKGQNYGYTF. The CDR3, as DNA: TGTGCCAGCAGCAAAGGACAGAACTATGGCTACACCTTC. Looking up the rest from reference TRBV7-6 and TRBJ1-2 gives the full variable domain: GAGVSQSPRYKVTKRGQDVALRCDPISGHVSLYWYRQALGQGPEFLTYFNYEAQQDKSGLPNDRFSAERPEGSISTLTIQRTEQRDSAMYRCASSKGQNYGYTFGSGTRLTVV.

This clonotype was seen only a few times. V usage is TRBV6-1 and J usage is TRBJ1-5, with 7 nucleotides matching TRBD1. The CDR3 length is 17 residues. The trim removed 6 bases at V and 0 bases at J, leaving 11 bases unmatched. Germline CDR1 reads MNHNS; CDR2 reads SASEGT. As DNA, the CDR3 is TGTGCCAGCAGGGAGTACGACAGGGACCATAGCAATCAGCCCCAGCATTTT. Its protein product is CASREYDRDHSNQPQHF.

On this clonotype: Being one base from a much bigger clone, this may be a read error. CDR3 DNA: TGCGCCAGCAGCTTCTCGCCAGGGCCGGATTCACCCCCCCACTTT. Its translation is CASSFSPGPDSPPHF. The chain couples TRBV5-1 to TRBJ1-6; a weak D match, TRBD1 (5 bases). This CDR3 contains 15 residues. The V gene's germline CDR1 is SGHRS and CDR2 YFSETQ.

This clonotype was recorded many times. The chain employs TRBV20-1 and TRBJ2-7; 11 bases fit TRBD1. CDR1 is DFQATT, CDR2 SNEGSKA, per germline (reference sequence). J gave up 2 bases and V 7 bases, and 1 base lay outside the gene matches. The CDR3 extends over 12 amino acids. DNA for the CDR3: TGCAGTGGGGGACAGGGGGCCTACGAGCAGTACTTC. Amino acids: CSGGQGAYEQYF.

Notes on this clonotype: A much bigger clone sits one base away, suggesting this may be a read error. The chain carries TRBV20-1 and TRBJ1-6; tentatively, D is TRBD1 (6 bases). Looked up from germline, CDR1 is DFQATT and CDR2 is SNEGSKA (reference sequence). The CDR3 consists of 13 residues. V lost 6 bases and J lost 9, with 15 bases in between. The chain's CDR3 is CSAPGQNSSPLHF. CDR3 coding DNA: TGCAGTGCCCCCGGACAGAATAGTTCACCCCTCCACTTT.